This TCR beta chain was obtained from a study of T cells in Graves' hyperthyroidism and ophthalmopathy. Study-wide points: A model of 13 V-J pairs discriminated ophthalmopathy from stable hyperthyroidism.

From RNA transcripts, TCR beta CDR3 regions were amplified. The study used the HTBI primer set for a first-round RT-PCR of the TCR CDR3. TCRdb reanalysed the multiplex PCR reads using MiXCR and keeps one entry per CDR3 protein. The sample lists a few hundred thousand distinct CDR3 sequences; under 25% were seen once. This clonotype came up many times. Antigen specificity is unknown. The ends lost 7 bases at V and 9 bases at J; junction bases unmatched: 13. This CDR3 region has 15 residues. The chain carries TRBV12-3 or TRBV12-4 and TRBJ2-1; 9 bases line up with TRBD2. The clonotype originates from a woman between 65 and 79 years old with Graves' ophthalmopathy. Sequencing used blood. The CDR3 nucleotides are TGTGCCAGCACCTTGGTAGCGGGAGTTGCGGTTGAGCAGTTCTTC. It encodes CASTLVAGVAVEQFF.